This paragraph reports one T cell receptor beta chain. No antigen is known for it. Per-base qualities were not stored, and no clone one base away is much larger. This specimen belongs to a study of CD8 T cells in ankylosing spondylitis (dated by TCRdb to about 2017). About the full investigation: The study profiled T cell receptor beta repertoires in healthy donors and ankylosing spondylitis patients to find disease-linked TCR variants. In total, the full study cohort was made up of roughly 110 healthy donors and 25 to 30 ankylosing spondylitis patients. Peripheral blood samples were taken, and synovial fluid was additionally collected from ankylosing spondylitis patients.

Sequencing took place on an Illumina HiSeq 2500. Quantitative 5'-RACE with molecular barcodes was the method used to prepare the TCR beta libraries. Processing in the source paper ran as follows. To identify disease-linked TCR variants, a new computational method was used, one built on a probabilistic model of VDJ rearrangement. TCRdb passed the public sequencing reads through fastp at Q25 and MiXCR, retaining productive beta sequences. Rows merge per CDR3 protein into single entries with the most common DNA and genes. The V and J calls were not made by the authors but by TCRdb's processing. The sample has 200,000 or so distinct CDR3 sequences on record, roughly 13% of them singletons. The ten biggest clones cover approximately 10% of the sample. The research as a whole found: The disease-linked clones showed a CD8+ phenotype and occurred at relatively low frequencies in peripheral blood. Some of the motif variants had been reported before in the synovial fluid and blood of reactive arthritis patients, a finding that suggests common disease-initiation mechanisms. A TCR beta motif made up of under ten highly homologous amino acid variants appeared to be characteristic of blood from ankylosing spondylitis patients. The disease-linked clones were reported to be significantly enriched in matched synovial fluid samples from ankylosing spondylitis patients.

This TCR was sampled from a female donor with ankylosing spondylitis or in good health (not recorded which). Sequenced: blood, either unsorted or a sorted T cell fraction (not recorded which).

The CDR3 region has the sequence CAIRGLAERYKQYF. The bases read TGTGCCATCAGAGGGCTAGCTGAACGCTATAAGCAGTACTTC. This chain is built from TRBV6-1 and TRBJ2-7; the D gene is perhaps TRBD2, on 5 matching bases. The V end loses 10 bases and the J end loses 8 bases, and a stretch of 24 bases separates them. CDR1 is given as MNHNS and CDR2 as SASEGT, both from the germline V gene. From the cysteine up to the phenylalanine, the CDR3 has a length of 14 residues. This entry keeps only the CDR3 DNA: 42 bases, framed from base 1.